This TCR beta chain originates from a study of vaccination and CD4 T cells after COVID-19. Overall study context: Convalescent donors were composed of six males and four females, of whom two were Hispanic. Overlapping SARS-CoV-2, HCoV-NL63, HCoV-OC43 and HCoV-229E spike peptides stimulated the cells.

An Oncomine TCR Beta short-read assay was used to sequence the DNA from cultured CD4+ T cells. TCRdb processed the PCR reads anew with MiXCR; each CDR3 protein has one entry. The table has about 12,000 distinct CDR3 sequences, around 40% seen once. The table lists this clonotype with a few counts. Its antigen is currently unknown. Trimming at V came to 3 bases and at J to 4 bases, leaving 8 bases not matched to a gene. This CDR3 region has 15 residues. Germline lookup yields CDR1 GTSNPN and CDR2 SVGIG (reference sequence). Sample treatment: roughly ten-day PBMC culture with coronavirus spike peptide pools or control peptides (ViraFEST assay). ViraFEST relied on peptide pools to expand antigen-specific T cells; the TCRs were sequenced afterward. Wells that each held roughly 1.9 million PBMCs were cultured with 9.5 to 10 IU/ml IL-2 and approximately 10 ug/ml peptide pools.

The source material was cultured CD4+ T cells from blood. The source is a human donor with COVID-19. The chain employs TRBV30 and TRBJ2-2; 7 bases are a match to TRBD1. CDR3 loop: CAWRSRGSSTGELFF. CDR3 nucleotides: TGTGCCTGGAGGAGCAGGGGGTCGAGCACCGGGGAGCTGTTTTTT.